The next 29 T cell receptor beta chains were all read from a single sample in a study of response to subunit inactivated influenza vaccine. TCRdb reprocessed the RT-PCR reads via MiXCR and lists one record per CDR3 protein. The sample has roughly 670,000 distinct CDR3 sequences; around 15% are singletons. The sequencing used PBMCs from blood, collected around 14 days before vaccination. Receptors originate from a man aged 50 to 59 who received an inactivated influenza vaccine.

This clonotype was counted only a few times. The V and J genes are TRBV4-3 and TRBJ2-4; D unresolved. CDR3 length: 16 amino acids. Trimming took 0 bases from V and 0 from J, leaving 9 bases between them. The germline V gene has CDR1 LGHNA and CDR2 YSLEER. The CDR3 sequence: CASSQDFSVAKNIQYF. The CDR3, as DNA: TGCGCCAGCAGCCAAGATTTCTCGGTAGCCAAAAACATTCAGTACTTC.

The sample holds a few counts of this clonotype. This rearrangement joins TRBV7-8 to TRBJ1-1; D ambiguous. CDR3 length: 13 residues. Trimming removed 1 base at V and 6 bases at J, with 9 bases between. Germline CDR1 is SGHVS and CDR2 is FQNEAQ. DNA of the CDR3: TGTGCCAGCAGCTTAGGGCGGCTGGCTGAAGCTTTCTTT. Protein sequence: CASSLGRLAEAFF.

In this sample, this clonotype turned up a few times. V usage is TRBV12-3 or TRBV12-4 and J usage is TRBJ2-3, with 7 bases fitting TRBD2. The V segment lost 4 bases and the J segment 4 bases; nucleotides outside the gene matches: 5. This CDR3 has 14 amino acids. The CDR3 nucleotides read TGTGCCAGCAGTTCCGGACTAGACCCAGATACGCAGTATTTT. This encodes CASSSGLDPDTQYF.

This clonotype was seen only a few times. The chain has TRBV7-2 and TRBJ2-1; 10 nucleotides match TRBD2. Germline V CDR1 and CDR2: SGHTA, FQGNSA. CDR3 length: 15 residues. After removal of 1 base from V and 10 bases from J, the junction contained 7 bases not matched to a gene. This CDR3 reads CASSLGLAGELEQFF. The DNA for the CDR3 is TGTGCCAGCAGCTTAGGGCTAGCGGGAGAGTTGGAGCAGTTCTTC.

The chain uses TRBV6-2 or TRBV6-3 and TRBJ2-5, with a weak D call TRBD1 (6 bases). V was clipped by 8 bases and J by 4 bases, with 8 bases between them. CDR3 size: 11 residues. Germline CDR1 reads MNHEY; CDR2 reads SVGEGT. The CDR3 nucleotides read TGTGCCAGCTTACAGGGAGAGACCCAGTACTTC. Translation gives CASLQGETQYF.

In this sample, this clonotype turned up many times. The chain carries TRBV5-5 and TRBJ2-7; TRBD1 aligns across 9 bases. CDR3 length: 15 amino acids. J gave up 5 bases and V 3 bases, and 9 bases lay outside the gene matches. CDR1 is SGHKS, CDR2 YYEKEE, per germline (reference sequence). CDR3 protein: CASSSPDRGIDEQYF. The CDR3 nucleotides read TGTGCCAGCAGCTCACCAGACAGGGGGATCGACGAGCAGTACTTC.

V usage is TRBV28 and J usage is TRBJ2-7; D call uncertain. V shed 1 base and J shed 3 bases, with 16 bases lying between them. From germline, CDR1 is MDHEN and CDR2 SYDVKM. This CDR3 region has 16 residues. CDR3 in DNA: TGTGCCAGCAGTTTATATCTTAGCTTGGAAGTCTACGAGCAGTACTTC. Its protein product is CASSLYLSLEVYEQYF.

This clonotype came up a few times. The rearrangement links TRBV12-5 to TRBJ2-1; unclear D gene. The CDR3 loop spans 14 amino acids. Trimming pared 3 bases from V and 6 bases from J, leaving 12 bases between. Germline values: CDR1 LGHNT, CDR2 FRNRAP. CDR3 nucleotides: TGTGCTAGTGGTTTACAGCCGTTGAGCAATGAGCAGTTCTTC. Protein product: CASGLQPLSNEQFF. The whole variable domain, remainder taken from reference TRBV12-5 and TRBJ2-1, is DARVTQTPRHKVTEMGQEVTMRCQPILGHNTVFWYRQTMMQGLELLAYFRNRAPLDDSGMPKDRFSAEMPDATLATLKIQPSEPRDSAVYFCASGLQPLSNEQFFGPGTRLTVL.

This clonotype was detected once. The DNA for the CDR3 is TGCGCCAGCAGCTCAAACAGTGCAACTAATGAAAAACTGTTTTTT. Translation gives CASSSNSATNEKLFF. The chain employs TRBV5-1 and TRBJ1-4; D gene ambiguous. The CDR3 has 15 residues. V lost 3 bases and J lost 0, with 9 bases in between. Germline lookup yields CDR1 SGHRS and CDR2 YFSETQ.

V is TRBV6-2 or TRBV6-3 and J is TRBJ2-1, with 7 bases that match TRBD1. Germline V lookup: CDR1 MNHEY, CDR2 SVGEGT. The ends lost 3 bases at V and 9 bases at J; junction bases unmatched: 11. The CDR3 loop spans 15 amino acids. CDR3 coding DNA: TGTGCCAGCAGTTATCGGGACAGTTCTACAATTGAGCAGTTCTTC. Residues: CASSYRDSSTIEQFF.

This clonotype was counted ten times or more. The CDR3 is CASSLGGRPDTQYF. The CDR3, as DNA: TGCGCCAGCAGCTTGGGGGGGCGCCCAGATACGCAGTATTTT. The chain has TRBV5-1 and TRBJ2-3, with D perhaps matching TRBD1 (6 bases). V was clipped by 0 bases and J by 4 bases, with 9 bases between them. Per the germline V gene, CDR1 is SGHRS and CDR2 is YFSETQ. The CDR3 runs to 14 residues.

Only one count was recorded for this clonotype. This chain uses TRBV5-1 with TRBJ2-5, with TRBD2 matching over 8 bases. The junction had 2 bases not matched to a gene; V was cut back by 7 bases and J by 3 bases. There are 12 residues in the CDR3. CDR1 is SGHRS and CDR2 is YFSETQ in the germline V gene. The CDR3 sequence: CASRRGEETQYF. The CDR3 DNA reads TGCGCCAGCCGGCGGGGGGAAGAGACCCAGTACTTC.

The chain employs TRBV6-1 and TRBJ2-7, with D uncertain. Looked up from germline, CDR1 is MNHNS and CDR2 is SASEGT. V was trimmed by 6 bases and J by 3 bases, leaving 18 bases between them. The CDR3 runs to 15 residues. The CDR3 region has the DNA TGTGCCAGCAGCCGCCTTGAGGCACTGCACTACGAGCAGTACTTC. This codes for CASSRLEALHYEQYF.

The J gene is TRBJ2-3, the V gene TRBV4-1, with 8 bases that match TRBD1. The germline V gene encodes CDR1 MGHRA and CDR2 YSYEKL. With V trimmed by 2 bases and J by 2 bases, 3 bases remained unmatched. The CDR3 runs 15 residues. The CDR3 region is CASSQQTGVTDTQYF. DNA of the CDR3: TGCGCCAGCAGCCAACAGACAGGGGTCACAGATACGCAGTATTTT.

The CDR3 loop is CASSLVSGVGELFF. The CDR3 DNA follows: TGTGCCAGCAGCTTAGTTTCGGGGGTCGGGGAGCTGTTTTTT. V is TRBV7-2 and J is TRBJ2-2, with D maybe TRBD2 (6 bases). Trimming shortened V by 1 base and J by 7 bases, and 10 bases separated the two germline ends. The CDR3 runs 14 residues. Germline V gives CDR1 SGHTA, CDR2 FQGNSA.

V and J are TRBV6-2 or TRBV6-3 and TRBJ2-7; D remains ambiguous. Germline assignment: CDR1 MNHEY and CDR2 SVGEGT. The CDR3 sequence is 12 residues long. The ends were cut back, 3 bases at V and 7 bases at J, with 10 bases in the middle. The CDR3 loop reads CASSYPSTEQYF. The CDR3 bases are TGTGCCAGCAGTTATCCTAGTACGGAGCAGTACTTC.

The sample holds a few counts of this clonotype. The chain carries TRBV7-9 and TRBJ2-4; the D is unclear. The CDR3 runs to 14 residues. Deletions cut 6 bases from V and 2 bases from J, with 11 bases between. Germline CDR1 reads SEHNR; CDR2 reads FQNEAQ (reference sequence). The CDR3 DNA is TGTGCCAGCAGTCCCAGCGTAACCAAAAACATTCAGTACTTC. Encoded protein: CASSPSVTKNIQYF.

The chain couples TRBV6-1 to TRBJ2-2; TRBD1 aligns across 10 bases. Germline-derived CDR1 and CDR2 are MNHNS and SASEGT. CDR3 length: 17 amino acids. V was clipped by 3 bases and J by 3 bases; unmatched bases: 7. The CDR3 loop reads CASSDLPDRGYTGELFF. The CDR3 DNA is TGTGCCAGCAGTGACTTGCCGGACAGGGGGTACACCGGGGAGCTGTTTTTT.

This clonotype came up a few times. This chain links TRBV7-2 with TRBJ1-1; D remains unclear. The length of the CDR3 is 17 residues. The germline V and J ends were trimmed by 0 bases and 2 bases, with 16 bases remaining between them. Germline values: CDR1 SGHTA, CDR2 FQGNSA. CDR3 in amino acids: CASSLAAGTRLNTEAFF. The DNA for the CDR3 is TGTGCCAGCAGCTTAGCGGCTGGAACCCGACTTAACACTGAAGCTTTCTTT. Complete variable domain (other parts from reference TRBV7-2 and TRBJ1-1): GAGVSQSPSNKVTEKGKDVELRCDPISGHTALYWYRQSLGQGLEFLIYFQGNSAPDKSGLPSDRFSAERTGGSVSTLTIQRTQQEDSAVYLCASSLAAGTRLNTEAFFGQGTRLTVV.

This clonotype was recorded at least ten times. The chain joins TRBV10-3 to TRBJ2-7; tentatively, D is TRBD2 (6 bases). Deletions cut 6 bases from V and 4 bases from J, with 13 bases between. The CDR3 is 13 amino acids. Looked up from germline, CDR1 is ENHRY and CDR2 is SYGVKD. CDR3 region: CAIRRDSVYEQYF. In nucleotides, the CDR3 is TGTGCCATCAGAAGGGACTCCGTATACGAGCAGTACTTC.

This clonotype was seen more than once but under ten times. The chain couples TRBV7-2 to TRBJ1-5; no clear D. The CDR3 is made up of 14 amino acids. V lost 4 bases and J 2 bases, leaving 9 bases between the germline ends. Germline V CDR1 and CDR2: SGHTA, FQGNSA. CDR3 DNA: TGTGCCAGCAGCTCGGGCCCCCGCAATCAGCCCCAGCATTTT. This gives the protein CASSSGPRNQPQHF. Complete variable domain (other parts from reference TRBV7-2 and TRBJ1-5): GAGVSQSPSNKVTEKGKDVELRCDPISGHTALYWYRQSLGQGLEFLIYFQGNSAPDKSGLPSDRFSAERTGGSVSTLTIQRTQQEDSAVYLCASSSGPRNQPQHFGDGTRLSIL.

In this sample, this clonotype turned up many times. The rearrangement links TRBV4-1 to TRBJ1-4; no clear D gene. V dropped 3 bases and J dropped 7 bases, with 9 bases sitting between them. Germline V lookup: CDR1 MGHRA, CDR2 YSYEKL. This CDR3 is 13 amino acids long. This CDR3 is CASSHPMVEKLFF. In DNA, the CDR3 is TGCGCCAGCAGCCACCCGATGGTTGAAAAACTGTTTTTT.

The gene calls are TRBV28 and TRBJ1-2; 10 bases are a match to TRBD1. The CDR3 extends over 16 amino acids. Losses at the gene ends were 2 bases for V and 3 bases for J; bases not matched to a gene: 6. Germline loops: CDR1 MDHEN, CDR2 SYDVKM. The DNA of the CDR3 is TGTGCCAGCAGTTTAGCTCTGGACAGGGGGGACTATGGCTACACCTTC. Translated: CASSLALDRGDYGYTF.

The chain recombines TRBV12-3 or TRBV12-4 with TRBJ2-2, with TRBD2 as a possible D gene (7 bases). Trimming pared 9 bases from V and 4 bases from J, leaving 18 bases between. This CDR3 is built from 15 residues. DNA of the CDR3: TGTGCCAGTACGGGGGGCAGGGGCATCACCGGGGAGCTGTTTTTT. This translates into CASTGGRGITGELFF.

The sample holds a few counts of this clonotype. The chain uses TRBV5-6 and TRBJ2-1, with 11 bases identical to TRBD2. V trimming: 3 bases; J trimming: 7 bases; junction bases outside the gene matches: 12. The CDR3 consists of 17 residues. In germline, CDR1 is SGHDT, CDR2 YYEEEE. CDR3 sequence reads: CASSSWGGLAVGNEQFF. CDR3 nucleotide sequence: TGTGCCAGCAGCTCCTGGGGGGGACTAGCGGTTGGAAATGAGCAGTTCTTC.

The J gene is TRBJ2-5, the V gene TRBV29-1; D is unclear. Trimming took off 4 bases at V and 1 base at J, with 13 bases between the two ends. The CDR3 runs to 14 residues. Germline CDR1 SQVTM, CDR2 ANQGSEA. The DNA for the CDR3 is TGCAGCGTTGGATTCCGCCAGATCCAAGAGACCCAGTACTTC. Its translation is CSVGFRQIQETQYF.

This clonotype has only a few counts. V gene TRBV20-1 combines with J gene TRBJ2-1; possibly TRBD1 or TRBD2 for D (5 bases each). The CDR3 is 16 amino acids. Between the trimmed V and J ends, which lost 4 bases and 0 bases, there was a span of 16 bases. The germline gives CDR1 DFQATT, CDR2 SNEGSKA (reference sequence). The chain's CDR3 is CSANGRGPSSYNEQFF. The CDR3 bases are TGCAGTGCTAACGGCCGGGGCCCCAGCTCCTACAATGAGCAGTTCTTC.

This clonotype has a handful of counts. This chain links TRBV7-9 with TRBJ2-1, with a weak D call TRBD2 (6 bases). Germline assignment: CDR1 SEHNR and CDR2 FQNEAQ (reference sequence). V lost 5 bases to trimming and J lost 7 bases, with 18 bases between them. CDR3 length equals 15 residues. The DNA for the CDR3 is TGTGCCAGCAGCCCCAAAGTTAGCGGAAAAAATGAGCAGTTCTTC. Its translation: CASSPKVSGKNEQFF.

The chain couples TRBV20-1 to TRBJ2-1; tentatively, D is TRBD2 (6 bases). The germline V gene has CDR1 DFQATT and CDR2 SNEGSKA (reference sequence). The CDR3 length is 19 residues. The V and J ends lost 0 bases and 0 bases respectively, with 21 bases between them. DNA for the CDR3: TGCAGTGCTAGAGATCTAAGACTAGACCCCACGGGCTCCTACAATGAGCAGTTCTTC. This translates into CSARDLRLDPTGSYNEQFF.